This is a list of T cell receptor beta chains from one sample in a study of T cells after yellow fever vaccination. Each CDR3 protein gets one entry after TCRdb re-called the 5' RACE reads with MiXCR. Here the sample spans some 550,000 distinct CDR3 sequences, 15% to 20% being singletons. This specimen was PBMCs, taken 15 days after the yellow fever booster vaccination. The receptors originated from a man aged 30-40 years who received the YFV17D yellow fever vaccine. The CDR3 runs from the conserved cysteine through the conserved F or W. Fields, in order: CDR3 length, D gene, clone size, V gene, J gene, CDR3 DNA, CDR3 protein. D genes are given only for firm matches. Some rows have no size entry. The others give once, few or many, or a class for an expanded clone.

cdr3_length: 16
d_call: TRBD1
clone_size: .
v_call: TRBV5-1
j_call: TRBJ2-7
cdr3_nt: TGCGCCAGCAGCCCATACACAGGGGGCGCTTCCTACGAGCAGTACTTC
cdr3_aa: CASSPYTGGASYEQYF

cdr3_length: 15
d_call: .
clone_size: .
v_call: TRBV5-6
j_call: TRBJ2-6
cdr3_nt: TGTGCCAGCAGCTTGGCCCTAACTGGGGCCAACGTCCTGACTTTC
cdr3_aa: CASSLALTGANVLTF

cdr3_length: 15
d_call: TRBD2
clone_size: .
v_call: TRBV20-1
j_call: TRBJ2-3
cdr3_nt: TGCAGTGCCCCCCCCCGGGGAGGGCCCACAGATACGCAGTATTTT
cdr3_aa: CSAPPRGGPTDTQYF

cdr3_length: 17
d_call: .
clone_size: few
v_call: TRBV4-3
j_call: TRBJ2-2
cdr3_nt: TGCGCCAGCAGCCTACACTACCCGACCGCGAACACCGGGGAGCTGTTTTTT
cdr3_aa: CASSLHYPTANTGELFF

cdr3_length: 13
d_call: TRBD2
clone_size: .
v_call: TRBV6-2/TRBV6-3
j_call: TRBJ2-3
cdr3_nt: TGTGCCGCCACTAGCGGGAATTCGGATACGCAGTATTTT
cdr3_aa: CAATSGNSDTQYF

cdr3_length: 13
d_call: .
clone_size: .
v_call: TRBV12-3/TRBV12-4
j_call: TRBJ1-5
cdr3_nt: TGTGCCAGCAGTTGGACAGAAAATCAGCCCCAGCATTTT
cdr3_aa: CASSWTENQPQHF

cdr3_length: 18
d_call: TRBD2
clone_size: few
v_call: TRBV5-1
j_call: TRBJ2-3
cdr3_nt: TGCGCCAGCAGCTTGCCCGCTGTAGCGGGAGCCAGCACAGATACGCAGTATTTT
cdr3_aa: CASSLPAVAGASTDTQYF

cdr3_length: 13
d_call: TRBD1
clone_size: .
v_call: TRBV15
j_call: TRBJ2-7
cdr3_nt: TGTGCCACCAGCAGGGAAGACAGGGCCGAGCAGTACTTC
cdr3_aa: CATSREDRAEQYF

cdr3_length: 12
d_call: TRBD1
clone_size: .
v_call: TRBV7-8
j_call: TRBJ2-7
cdr3_nt: TGTGCCAGCAGCTTACACAGGGGCACCGCTAACTTC
cdr3_aa: CASSLHRGTANF

cdr3_length: 15
d_call: .
clone_size: few
v_call: TRBV11-2
j_call: TRBJ2-5
cdr3_nt: TGTGCCAGCAGCAGCGGTCTGGGTCGGGTGGAGACCCAGTACTTC
cdr3_aa: CASSSGLGRVETQYF